The following is a T cell receptor beta chain sequence with its context. Its antigen is undetermined. The data stem from a study of radiotherapy plus CTLA-4 blockade in lung cancer. Findings and caveats of the study: It was early blood T cell clone dynamics, with interferon-beta, that reportedly best predicted response. After treatment with radiotherapy plus ipilimumab, TCR clones that came from the tumor expanded in blood.

Trimming removed 0 bases from V and 2 bases from J, with 14 bases in between. This CDR3 comprises 16 residues. CDR1 and CDR2 from the germline V gene are SGHNT and YYREEE (reference sequence). Generated by immunoSEQ multiplex PCR, the TCRdb table keeps only in-frame clones and is missing some. The table lists around 45,000 clones, 70% to 80% of them singletons. This chain links TRBV5-4 with TRBJ1-2, with D possibly TRBD1 on 5 matching bases. The sample in question was peripheral blood, obtained from a patient treated with radiotherapy plus ipilimumab. The receptor was isolated from a human donor with non-small cell lung cancer who had stable disease on radiotherapy plus ipilimumab. CDR3 in DNA: TGTGCCAGCAGCTTGGTTAATCGGGCAGGGAACTATGGCTACACCTTC. It is translated as CASSLVNRAGNYGYTF.